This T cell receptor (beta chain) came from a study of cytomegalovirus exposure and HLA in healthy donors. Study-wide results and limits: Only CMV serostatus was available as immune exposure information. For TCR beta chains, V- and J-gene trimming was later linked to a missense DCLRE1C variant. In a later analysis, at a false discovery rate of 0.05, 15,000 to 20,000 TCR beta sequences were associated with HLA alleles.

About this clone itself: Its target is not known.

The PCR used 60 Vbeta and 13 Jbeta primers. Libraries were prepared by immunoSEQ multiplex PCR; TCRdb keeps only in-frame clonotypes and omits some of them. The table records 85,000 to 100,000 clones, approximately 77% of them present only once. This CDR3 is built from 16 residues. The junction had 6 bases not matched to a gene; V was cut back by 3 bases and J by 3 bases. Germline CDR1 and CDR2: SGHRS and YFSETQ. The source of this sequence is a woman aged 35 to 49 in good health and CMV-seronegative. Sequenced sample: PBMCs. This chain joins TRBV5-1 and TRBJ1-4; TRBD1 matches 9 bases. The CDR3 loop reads CASSSTGGAANEKLFF. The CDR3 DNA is TGCGCCAGCAGCTCAACAGGGGGCGCCGCTAATGAAAAACTGTTTTTT.